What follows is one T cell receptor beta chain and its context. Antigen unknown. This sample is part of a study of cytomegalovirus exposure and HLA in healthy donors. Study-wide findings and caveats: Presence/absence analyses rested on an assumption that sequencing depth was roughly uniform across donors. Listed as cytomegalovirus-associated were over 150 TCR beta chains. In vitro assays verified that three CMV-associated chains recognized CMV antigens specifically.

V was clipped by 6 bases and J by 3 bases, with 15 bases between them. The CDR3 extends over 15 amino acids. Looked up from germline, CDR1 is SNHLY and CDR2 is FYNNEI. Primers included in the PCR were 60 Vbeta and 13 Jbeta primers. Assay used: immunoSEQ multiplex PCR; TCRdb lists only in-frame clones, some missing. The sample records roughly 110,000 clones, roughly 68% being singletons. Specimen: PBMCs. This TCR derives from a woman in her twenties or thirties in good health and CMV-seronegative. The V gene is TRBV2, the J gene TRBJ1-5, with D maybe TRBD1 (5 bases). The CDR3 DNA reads TGTGCCAGCAGGGCAGGGTGGCAGGTCAATCAGCCCCAGCATTTT. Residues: CASRAGWQVNQPQHF.